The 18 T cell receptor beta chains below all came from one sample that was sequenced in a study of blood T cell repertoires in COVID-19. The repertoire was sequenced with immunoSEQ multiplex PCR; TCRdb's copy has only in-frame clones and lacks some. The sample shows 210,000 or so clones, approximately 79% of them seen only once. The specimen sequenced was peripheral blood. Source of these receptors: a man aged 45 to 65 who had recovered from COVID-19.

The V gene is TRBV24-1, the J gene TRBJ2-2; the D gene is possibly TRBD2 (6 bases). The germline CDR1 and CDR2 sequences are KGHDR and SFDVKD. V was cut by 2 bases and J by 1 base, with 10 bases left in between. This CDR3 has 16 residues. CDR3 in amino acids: CATSDSGLGNTGELFF. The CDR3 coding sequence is TGTGCCACCAGTGATTCGGGACTTGGGAACACCGGGGAGCTGTTTTTT.

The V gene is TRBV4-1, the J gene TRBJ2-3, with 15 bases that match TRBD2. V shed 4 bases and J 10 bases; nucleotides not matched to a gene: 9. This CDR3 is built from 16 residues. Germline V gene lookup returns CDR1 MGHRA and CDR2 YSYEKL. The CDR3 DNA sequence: TGCGCCAGCAGCCTCGTTGGGACTAGCGGGAGGAGGGCGCAGTATTTT. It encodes CASSLVGTSGRRAQYF.

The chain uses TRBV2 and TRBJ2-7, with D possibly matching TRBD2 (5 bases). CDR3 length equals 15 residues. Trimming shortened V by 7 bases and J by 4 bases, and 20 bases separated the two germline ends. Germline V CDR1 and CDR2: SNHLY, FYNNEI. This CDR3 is CASMGLETTQYEQYF. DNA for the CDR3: TGTGCCAGCATGGGCCTCGAGACTACACAGTACGAGCAGTACTTC. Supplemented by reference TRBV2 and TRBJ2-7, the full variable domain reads EPEVTQTPSHQVTQMGQEVILRCVPISNHLYFYWYRQILGQKVEFLVSFYNNEISEKSEIFDDQFSVERPDGSNFTLKIRSTKLEDSAMYFCASMGLETTQYEQYFGPGTRLTVT.

The CDR3 bases are TGCGCCAGCAGCCAAGACGGGAATCAGCCCCAGCATTTT. It is translated as CASSQDGNQPQHF. The chain recombines TRBV4-3 with TRBJ1-5, with D unclear. The CDR3 spans 13 residues. The V end lost 0 bases, the J end lost 4 bases, and 4 bases lay between the germline ends. Germline V gives CDR1 LGHNA, CDR2 YSLEER.

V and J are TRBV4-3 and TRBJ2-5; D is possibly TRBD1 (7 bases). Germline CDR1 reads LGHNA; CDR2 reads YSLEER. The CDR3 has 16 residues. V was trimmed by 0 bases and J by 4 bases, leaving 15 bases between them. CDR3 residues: CASSQDRAGGLETQYF. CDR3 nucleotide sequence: TGCGCCAGCAGCCAAGATAGGGCAGGGGGGCTAGAGACCCAGTACTTC.

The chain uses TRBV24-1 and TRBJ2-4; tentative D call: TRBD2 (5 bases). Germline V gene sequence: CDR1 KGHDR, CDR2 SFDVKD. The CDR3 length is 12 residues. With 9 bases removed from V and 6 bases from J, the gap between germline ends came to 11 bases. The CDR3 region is CATGESGNIQYF. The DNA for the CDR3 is TGTGCCACCGGGGAGTCGGGAAACATTCAGTACTTC.

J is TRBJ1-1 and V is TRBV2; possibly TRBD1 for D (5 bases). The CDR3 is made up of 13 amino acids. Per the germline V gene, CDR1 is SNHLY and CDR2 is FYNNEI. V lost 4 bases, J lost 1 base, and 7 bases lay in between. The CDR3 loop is CASSVGANTEAFF. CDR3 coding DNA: TGTGCCAGCAGTGTAGGGGCGAACACTGAAGCTTTCTTT.

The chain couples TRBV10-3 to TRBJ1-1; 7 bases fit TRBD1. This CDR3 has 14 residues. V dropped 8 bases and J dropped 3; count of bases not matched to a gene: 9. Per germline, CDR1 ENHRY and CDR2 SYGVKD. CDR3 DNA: TGTGCCATCCGTCCGGGACAGACATACACTGAAGCTTTCTTT. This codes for CAIRPGQTYTEAFF.

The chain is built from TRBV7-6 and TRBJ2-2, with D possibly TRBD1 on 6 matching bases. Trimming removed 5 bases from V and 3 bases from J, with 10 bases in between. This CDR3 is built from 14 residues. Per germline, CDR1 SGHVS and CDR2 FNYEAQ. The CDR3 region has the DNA TGTGCCAGCAGCACAGGGTTGCACACCGGGGAGCTGTTTTTT. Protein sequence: CASSTGLHTGELFF.

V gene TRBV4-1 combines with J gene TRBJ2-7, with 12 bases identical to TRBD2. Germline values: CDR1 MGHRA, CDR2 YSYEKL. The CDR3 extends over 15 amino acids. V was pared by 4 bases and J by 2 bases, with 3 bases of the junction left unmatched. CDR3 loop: CASSLGLAGPYEQYF. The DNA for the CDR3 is TGCGCCAGCAGCCTAGGACTAGCGGGGCCCTACGAGCAGTACTTC.

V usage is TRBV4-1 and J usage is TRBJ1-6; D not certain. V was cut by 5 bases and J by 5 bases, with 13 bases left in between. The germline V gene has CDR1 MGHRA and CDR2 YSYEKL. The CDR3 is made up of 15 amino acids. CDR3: CASSFPGVDNSPLHF. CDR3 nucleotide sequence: TGCGCCAGCAGCTTTCCCGGGGTTGATAATTCACCCCTCCACTTT.

CDR3 bases: TGTGCCAGCAGCCAACGGGTAGCGGGAGACTCAGATACGCAGTATTTT. Translated: CASSQRVAGDSDTQYF. The chain couples TRBV3-1 (or the pseudogene TRBV3-2) to TRBJ2-3; 9 bases are a match to TRBD2. Losses at the gene ends were 2 bases for V and 4 bases for J; bases not matched to a gene: 7. CDR3 length: 16 amino acids. Germline CDR1 and CDR2: LGHDT and YNNKEL (reference sequence).

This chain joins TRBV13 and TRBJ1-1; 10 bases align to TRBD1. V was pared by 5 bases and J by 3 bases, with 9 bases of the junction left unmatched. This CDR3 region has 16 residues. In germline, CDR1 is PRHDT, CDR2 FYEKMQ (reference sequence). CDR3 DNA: TGTGCCAGCAGCCGTTACGCGGACAGGGGGGACACTGAAGCTTTCTTT. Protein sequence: CASSRYADRGDTEAFF.

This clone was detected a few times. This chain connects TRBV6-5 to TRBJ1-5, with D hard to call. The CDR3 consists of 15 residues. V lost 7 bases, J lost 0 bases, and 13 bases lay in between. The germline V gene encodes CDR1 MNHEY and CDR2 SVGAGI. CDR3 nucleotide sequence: TGTGCCAGCACCTTTCTCCGAGATAGCAATCAGCCCCAGCATTTT. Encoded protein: CASTFLRDSNQPQHF.

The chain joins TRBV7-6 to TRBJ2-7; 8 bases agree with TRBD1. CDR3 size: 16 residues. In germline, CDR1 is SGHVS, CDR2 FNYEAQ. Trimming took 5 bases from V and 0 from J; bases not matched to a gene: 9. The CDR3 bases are TGTGCCAGCAGCGACAGGACAGGGCCACTCTCCTACGAGCAGTACTTC. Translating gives CASSDRTGPLSYEQYF.

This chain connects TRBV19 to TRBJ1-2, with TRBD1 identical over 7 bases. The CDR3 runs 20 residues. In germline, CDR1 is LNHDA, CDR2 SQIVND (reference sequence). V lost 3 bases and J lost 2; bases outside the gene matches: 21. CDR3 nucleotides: TGTGCCAGTAGTATCTTAATACTGACCCGGGACAGAACAAAGAACTATGGCTACACCTTC. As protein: CASSILILTRDRTKNYGYTF.

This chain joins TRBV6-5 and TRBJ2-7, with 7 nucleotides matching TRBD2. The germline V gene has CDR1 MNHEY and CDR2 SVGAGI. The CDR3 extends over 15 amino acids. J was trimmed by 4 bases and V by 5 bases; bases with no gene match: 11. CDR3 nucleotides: TGTGCCAGCAGTACCCGGGGAGGGCCATCATACGAGCAGTACTTC. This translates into CASSTRGGPSYEQYF.

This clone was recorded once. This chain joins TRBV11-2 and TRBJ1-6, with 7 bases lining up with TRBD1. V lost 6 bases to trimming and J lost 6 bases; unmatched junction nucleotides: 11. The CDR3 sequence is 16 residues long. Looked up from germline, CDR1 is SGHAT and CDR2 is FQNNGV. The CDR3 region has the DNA TGTGCCAGCAGGTCTCAGGGGGGCTCAGCTAATTCACCCCTCCACTTT. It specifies CASRSQGGSANSPLHF.